The 9 T cell receptor beta chains listed next were all sequenced from one sample in a study of T-cell reconstitution after alpha-beta-depleted transplantation in children. A library of TCRbeta sequences, prepared with unique molecular identifiers, was generated. In TCRdb, the PCR reads were re-called with MiXCR into one record per CDR3 protein. There are 15,000 to 20,000 distinct CDR3 sequences in the sample; less than 9.5% occur only once, and 35% to 40% lies in the top ten. Sequences were derived from PBMCs, mostly from graft donor cells, sampled 60 days after TCRalphabeta/CD19-depleted stem cell transplant. Receptors originate from a boy under three years old who had a stem cell transplant for Wiskott-Aldrich syndrome, so the T cells may come from the graft donor.

This clonotype was recorded at least ten times. CDR3 bases: TGTGCCAGCAGCTTGTGGGACAATCAGCCCCAGCATTTT. Translated, it gives CASSLWDNQPQHF. The V gene is TRBV7-2, the J gene TRBJ1-5, with D hard to call. Trimming removed 3 bases at V and 3 bases at J, with 6 bases between. Germline lookup yields CDR1 SGHTA and CDR2 FQGNSA. The CDR3 runs 13 residues.

This clonotype was counted many times. This chain joins TRBV2 and TRBJ2-1; D is unresolved. Trimming shortened V by 6 bases and J by 16 bases, and 13 bases separated the two germline ends. The CDR3 is 10 amino acids. CDR1 and CDR2 (germline): SNHLY, FYNNEI. The CDR3 loop is CASRGTVVFF. As DNA, the CDR3 is TGTGCCAGCAGGGGAACAGTGGTCTTCTTC.

The rearrangement links TRBV2 to TRBJ2-2; D gene unclear. The V gene's germline CDR1 is SNHLY and CDR2 FYNNEI. This CDR3 comprises 11 residues. V lost 5 bases and J lost 6, with 4 bases in between. CDR3 DNA sequence: TGTGCCAGCAGTAAGGCCGGGGAGCTGTTTTTT. Its translation is CASSKAGELFF.

This clonotype was seen at least ten times. V is TRBV25-1 and J is TRBJ2-1; 16 bases are a match to TRBD2. The germline gives CDR1 MGHDK, CDR2 SYGVNS. J gave up 9 bases and V 8 bases, and 4 bases lay outside the gene matches. This CDR3 comprises 14 residues. In nucleotides, the CDR3 is TGTGCCAGCGGGACTAGCGGGAGGGCCGGTGAGCAGTTCTTC. Protein sequence: CASGTSGRAGEQFF.

This clonotype was seen ten or more times. J is TRBJ1-2 and V is TRBV24-1; TRBD1 aligns across 9 bases. Germline CDR1 reads KGHDR; CDR2 reads SFDVKD. The V segment lost 1 base and the J segment 7 bases; nucleotides outside the gene matches: 6. This CDR3 contains 15 residues. The CDR3 nucleotides are TGTGCCACCAGTGATTTTGGACAGGGGACGGGTGGCTACACCTTC. It encodes CATSDFGQGTGGYTF.

This clonotype was detected only a few times. This chain connects TRBV20-1 to TRBJ2-3; 9 bases are a match to TRBD1. Germline lookup yields CDR1 DFQATT and CDR2 SNEGSKA (reference sequence). The CDR3 length is 16 residues. The ends lost 0 bases at V and 2 bases at J; junction bases unmatched: 6. CDR3 DNA sequence: TGCAGTGCTAGAGATCGAAACAGGGGGCTCACAGATACGCAGTATTTT. Translation gives CSARDRNRGLTDTQYF.

This clonotype was seen at least ten times. J is TRBJ1-5 and V is TRBV6-5, with D unresolved. Deletions cut 4 bases from V and 8 bases from J, with 15 bases between. The V gene's germline CDR1 is MNHEY and CDR2 SVGAGI. The CDR3 runs to 14 residues. The CDR3 protein is CASSSLGHPKPQHF. CDR3 DNA sequence: TGTGCCAGCAGTTCCCTGGGCCACCCCAAGCCCCAGCATTTT.

This clonotype was detected a few times. The chain employs TRBV24-1 and TRBJ2-5; perhaps TRBD1 as D (6 bases). Germline V CDR1 and CDR2: KGHDR, SFDVKD. The CDR3 is 14 residues long. V lost 4 bases to trimming and J lost 5 bases, with 13 bases between them. CDR3 in DNA: TGTGCCACCAGTGACCCCCAGGGGACGGAGACCCAGTACTTC. It codes for CATSDPQGTETQYF.

This clonotype was seen at least ten times. The chain combines TRBV7-8 with TRBJ2-5; tentative D call: TRBD2 (6 bases). The CDR3 is 13 amino acids. Germline V gives CDR1 SGHVS, CDR2 FQNEAQ. V gave up 3 bases and J gave up 4 bases, with 9 bases separating them. This chain's CDR3 is CASSFGRGETQYF. The DNA of the CDR3 is TGTGCCAGCAGCTTTGGGCGGGGAGAGACCCAGTACTTC.